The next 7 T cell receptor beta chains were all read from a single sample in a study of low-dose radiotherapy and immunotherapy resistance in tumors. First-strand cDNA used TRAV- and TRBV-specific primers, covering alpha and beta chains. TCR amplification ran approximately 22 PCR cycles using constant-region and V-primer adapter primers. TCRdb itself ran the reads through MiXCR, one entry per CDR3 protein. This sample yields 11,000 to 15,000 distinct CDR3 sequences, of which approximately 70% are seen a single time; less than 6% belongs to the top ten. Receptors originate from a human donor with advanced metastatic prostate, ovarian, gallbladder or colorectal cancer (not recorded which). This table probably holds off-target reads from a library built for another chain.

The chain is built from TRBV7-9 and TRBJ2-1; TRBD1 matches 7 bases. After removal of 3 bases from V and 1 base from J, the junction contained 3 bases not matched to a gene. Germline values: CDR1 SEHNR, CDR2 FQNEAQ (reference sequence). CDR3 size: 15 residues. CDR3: CASSFPGGSYNEQFF. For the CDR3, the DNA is TGTGCCAGCAGCTTCCCAGGGGGATCCTACAATGAGCAGTTCTTC.

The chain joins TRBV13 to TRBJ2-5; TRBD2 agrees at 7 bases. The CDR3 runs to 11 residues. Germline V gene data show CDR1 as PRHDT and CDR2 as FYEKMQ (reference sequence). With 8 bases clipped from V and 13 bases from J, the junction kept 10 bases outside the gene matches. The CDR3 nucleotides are TGTGCCAGCCGTGCGGGGGTCGAGACGTACTTC. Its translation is CASRAGVETYF.

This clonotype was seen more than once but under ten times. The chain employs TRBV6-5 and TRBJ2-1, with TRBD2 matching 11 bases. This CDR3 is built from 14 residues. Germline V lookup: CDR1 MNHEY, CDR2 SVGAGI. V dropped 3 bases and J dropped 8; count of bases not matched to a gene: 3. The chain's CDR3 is CASSYSGGAYEQFF. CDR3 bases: TGTGCCAGCAGTTATAGCGGGGGGGCCTATGAGCAGTTCTTC.

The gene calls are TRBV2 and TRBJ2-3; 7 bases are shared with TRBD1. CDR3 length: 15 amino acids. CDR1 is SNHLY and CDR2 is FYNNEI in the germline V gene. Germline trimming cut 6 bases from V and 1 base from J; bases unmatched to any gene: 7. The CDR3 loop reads CASRINRGGTDTQYF. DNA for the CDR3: TGTGCCAGCAGGATTAACAGGGGTGGCACAGATACGCAGTATTTT.

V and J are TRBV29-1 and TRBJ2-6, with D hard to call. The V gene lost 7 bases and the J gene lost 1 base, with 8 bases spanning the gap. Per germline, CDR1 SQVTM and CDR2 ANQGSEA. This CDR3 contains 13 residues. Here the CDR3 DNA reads TGCAGCGCCCAGGAATCTGGGGCCAACGTCCTGACTTTC. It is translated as CSAQESGANVLTF. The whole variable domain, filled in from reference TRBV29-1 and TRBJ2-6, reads SAVISQKPSRDICQRGTSLTIQCQVDSQVTMMFWYRQQPGQSLTLIATANQGSEATYESGFVIDKFPISRPNLTFSTLTVSNMSPEDSSIYLCSAQESGANVLTFGAGSRLTVL.

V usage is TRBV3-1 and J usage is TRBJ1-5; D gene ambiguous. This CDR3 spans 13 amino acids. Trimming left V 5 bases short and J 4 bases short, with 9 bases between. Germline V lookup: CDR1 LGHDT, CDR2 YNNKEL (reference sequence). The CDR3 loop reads CASSMGLNQPQHF. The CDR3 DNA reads TGTGCCAGCAGCATGGGCCTTAATCAGCCCCAGCATTTT.

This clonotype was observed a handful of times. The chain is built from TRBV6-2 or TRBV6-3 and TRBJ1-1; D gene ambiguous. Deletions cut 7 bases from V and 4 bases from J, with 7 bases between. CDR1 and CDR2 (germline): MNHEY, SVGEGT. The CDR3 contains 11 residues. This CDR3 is CASNMGTEAFF. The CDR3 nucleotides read TGTGCCAGCAATATGGGCACTGAAGCTTTCTTT.